A single sample gave rise to the 8 T cell receptor beta chains below, sequenced in a study of PD-1 blockade in classical Hodgkin lymphoma. Clones were sequenced by immunoSEQ multiplex PCR, and TCRdb holds only the in-frame ones, with some missing. The profile shows some 31,000 clones, roughly two thirds of them singletons. After autologous stem cell transplantation all patients relapsed, and prior brentuximab vedotin exposure differed between cohorts. Material: peripheral blood mononuclear cells (PBMCs), obtained before the second cycle of nivolumab. The receptors shown here come from a human donor with classical Hodgkin lymphoma.

CDR3 nucleotide sequence: TGTGCCAGCAGCTTAGTGGGACAGGTATTGTCGGAAGCTTTCTTT. Its protein is CASSLVGQVLSEAFF. The chain recombines TRBV7-9 with TRBJ1-1; 8 bases are a match to TRBD1. CDR3 length: 15 residues. The V gene end was trimmed by 1 base and the J gene end by 8 bases; junction bases not matched to a gene: 9. The germline CDR1 and CDR2 sequences are SEHNR and FQNEAQ (reference sequence). The complete variable domain, with remaining parts taken from reference TRBV7-9 and TRBJ1-1, reads DTGVSQNPRHKITKRGQNVTFRCDPISEHNRLYWYRQTLGQGPEFLTYFQNEAQLEKSRLLSDRFSAERPKGSFSTLEIQRTEQGDSAMYLCASSLVGQVLSEAFFGQGTRLTVV.

This clone occurred a few times. This chain joins TRBV5-1 and TRBJ1-1, with no clear D. The CDR3 extends over 12 amino acids. With 2 bases removed from V and 3 bases from J, the gap between germline ends came to 5 bases. Germline values: CDR1 SGHRS, CDR2 YFSETQ. For the CDR3, the DNA is TGCGCCAGCAGCTTTGGGGACACTGAAGCTTTCTTT. Protein: CASSFGDTEAFF.

The chain combines TRBV5-1 with TRBJ2-1, with D hard to call. V was shortened by 2 bases and J by 2 bases, with 5 bases between the two germline ends. The CDR3 contains 13 residues. Germline V gene sequence: CDR1 SGHRS, CDR2 YFSETQ. The CDR3 DNA is TGCGCCAGCAGCTTTCAAGCCTACAATGAGCAGTTCTTC. Protein sequence: CASSFQAYNEQFF.

The CDR3 DNA is TGTGCCAGCTCACAGACTACCGGCTACGAGCAGTACGTC. Its protein is CASSQTTGYEQYV. V usage is TRBV18 and J usage is TRBJ2-7; weak D call: TRBD2 (5 bases). The CDR3 length is 13 residues. Germline-derived CDR1 and CDR2 are KGHSH and LQKENI. V lost 4 bases, J lost 3 bases, and 10 bases lay in between.

In its sample, this clone was seen a few times. V usage is TRBV7-9 and J usage is TRBJ1-4, with TRBD1 identical over 11 bases. In germline, CDR1 is SEHNR, CDR2 FQNEAQ (reference sequence). This CDR3 is 19 amino acids long. Trimming removed 4 bases from V and 1 base from J; junction bases left unmatched: 11. The CDR3 sequence: CASSSGTGGQSLTNEKLFF. The DNA of the CDR3 is TGTGCCAGCAGCTCTGGGACAGGGGGTCAATCCTTAACTAATGAAAAACTGTTTTTT.

The chain employs TRBV2 and TRBJ1-2; 8 bases align to TRBD1. This CDR3 has 13 residues. Unmatched junction bases numbered 7, after V lost 9 bases and J lost 4 bases. Germline V gives CDR1 SNHLY, CDR2 FYNNEI. The CDR3 region is CASATTGGYGYTF. In nucleotides, the CDR3 is TGTGCCAGTGCAACTACAGGGGGCTATGGCTACACCTTC. The full variable domain, completed using reference TRBV2 and TRBJ1-2, is EPEVTQTPSHQVTQMGQEVILRCVPISNHLYFYWYRQILGQKVEFLVSFYNNEISEKSEIFDDQFSVERPDGSNFTLKIRSTKLEDSAMYFCASATTGGYGYTFGSGTRLTVV.

The chain has TRBV30 and TRBJ1-1; D gene ambiguous. Germline CDR1 reads GTSNPN; CDR2 reads SVGIG (reference sequence). The CDR3 extends over 15 amino acids. With 6 bases removed from V and 4 bases from J, the gap between germline ends came to 21 bases. For the CDR3, the DNA is TGTGCCTGTAGGGAGTGGGCTGTCGGGAGCACTGAAGCTTTCTTT. Its protein is CACREWAVGSTEAFF. The whole variable domain, filled in from reference TRBV30 and TRBJ1-1, reads SQTIHQWPATLVQPVGSPLSLECTVEGTSNPNLYWYRQAAGRGLQLLFYSVGIGQISSEVPQNLSASRPQDRQFILSSKKLLLSDSGFYLCACREWAVGSTEAFFGQGTRLTVV.

The gene calls are TRBV7-2 and TRBJ2-7; 8 nucleotides line up with TRBD2. The CDR3 spans 14 residues. CDR1 is SGHTA, CDR2 FQGNSA, per germline. V lost 3 bases to trimming and J lost 3 bases; unmatched junction nucleotides: 4. The CDR3 region has the DNA TGTGCCAGCAGCTTTCGGGAGGGAGACTACGAGCAGTACTTC. This gives the protein CASSFREGDYEQYF.